The following is a T cell receptor (beta chain) sequence with its context. Per the original methods: Cell counts per sample came from amplifying reference gene primers. Libraries were prepared by immunoSEQ multiplex PCR; TCRdb keeps only in-frame clonotypes and omits some of them. The V and J calls and the clone size are those of that table, but D and trimming were determined from the DNA. The sample lists under 300,000 clones, 86% occurring once. The sample is drawn from a study of blood T cell repertoires in COVID-19. As for the study in general: Donors in the United States, Italy and Spain gave samples during acute or convalescent COVID-19.

Germline assignment: CDR1 SNHLY and CDR2 FYNNEI. J lost 8 bases, V lost 7 bases, and 1 base had no gene match. CDR3 length: 10 residues. The receptor was derived from a man aged 18 to 30 with active or convalescent COVID-19. Sequences were obtained from peripheral blood. The chain recombines TRBV2 with TRBJ1-2, with 7 bases lining up with TRBD1. The CDR3 here is CASKGGGYTF. The CDR3 DNA follows: TGTGCCAGCAAAGGGGGCGGCTACACCTTC.